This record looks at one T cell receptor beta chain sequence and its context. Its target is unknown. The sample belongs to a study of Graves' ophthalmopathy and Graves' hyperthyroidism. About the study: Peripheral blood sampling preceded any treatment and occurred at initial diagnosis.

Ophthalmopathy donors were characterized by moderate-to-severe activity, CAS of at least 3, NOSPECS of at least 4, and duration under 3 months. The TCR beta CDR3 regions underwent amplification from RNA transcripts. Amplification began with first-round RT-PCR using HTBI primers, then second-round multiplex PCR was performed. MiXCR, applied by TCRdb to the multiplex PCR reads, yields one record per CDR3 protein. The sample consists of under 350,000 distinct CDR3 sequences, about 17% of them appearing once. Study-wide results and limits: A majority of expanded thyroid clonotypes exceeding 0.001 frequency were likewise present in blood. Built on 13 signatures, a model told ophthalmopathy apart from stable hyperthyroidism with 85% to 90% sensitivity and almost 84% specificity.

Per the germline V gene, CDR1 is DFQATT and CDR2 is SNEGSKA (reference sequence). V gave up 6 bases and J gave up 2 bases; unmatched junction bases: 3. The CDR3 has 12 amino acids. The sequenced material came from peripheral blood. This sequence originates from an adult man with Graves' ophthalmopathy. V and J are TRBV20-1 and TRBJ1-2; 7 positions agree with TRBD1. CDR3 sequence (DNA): TGCAGTGCCGGGACAGCAAACTATGGCTACACCTTC. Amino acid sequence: CSAGTANYGYTF.